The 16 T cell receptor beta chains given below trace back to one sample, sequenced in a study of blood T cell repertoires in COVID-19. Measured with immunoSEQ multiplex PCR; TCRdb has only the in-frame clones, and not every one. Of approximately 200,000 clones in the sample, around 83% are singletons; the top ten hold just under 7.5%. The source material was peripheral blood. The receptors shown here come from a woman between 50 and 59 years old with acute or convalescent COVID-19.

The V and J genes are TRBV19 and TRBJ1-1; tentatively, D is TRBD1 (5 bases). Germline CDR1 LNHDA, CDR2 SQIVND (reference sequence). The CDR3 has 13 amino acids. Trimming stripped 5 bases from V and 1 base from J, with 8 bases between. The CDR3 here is CASSETANTEAFF. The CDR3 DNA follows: TGTGCCAGTAGTGAGACAGCGAACACTGAAGCTTTCTTT.

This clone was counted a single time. The CDR3 region has the DNA TGCGCCAGCAGCCAAGTCCGGGGGGGGCAGAAAGATACGCAGTATTTT. Translated, it gives CASSQVRGGQKDTQYF. The chain employs TRBV4-1 and TRBJ2-3; 8 bases map to TRBD2. The CDR3 is made up of 16 amino acids. The V and J ends lost 1 base and 5 bases, in that order; junction bases with no gene match: 8. CDR1 and CDR2 from the germline V gene are MGHRA and YSYEKL.

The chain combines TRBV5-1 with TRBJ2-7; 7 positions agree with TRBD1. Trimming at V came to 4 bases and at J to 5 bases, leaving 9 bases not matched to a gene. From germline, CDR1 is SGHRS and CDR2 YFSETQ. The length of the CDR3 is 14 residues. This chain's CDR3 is CASSQGQPDNEQYF. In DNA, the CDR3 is TGCGCCAGCAGCCAGGGACAGCCCGATAACGAGCAGTACTTC.

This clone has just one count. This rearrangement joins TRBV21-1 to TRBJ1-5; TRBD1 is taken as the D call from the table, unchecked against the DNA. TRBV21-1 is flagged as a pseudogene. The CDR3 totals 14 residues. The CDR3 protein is CASSIRDRYQPQHF. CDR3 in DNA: TGTGCCAGCAGCATCCGAGACAGATATCAGCCCCAGCATTTT.

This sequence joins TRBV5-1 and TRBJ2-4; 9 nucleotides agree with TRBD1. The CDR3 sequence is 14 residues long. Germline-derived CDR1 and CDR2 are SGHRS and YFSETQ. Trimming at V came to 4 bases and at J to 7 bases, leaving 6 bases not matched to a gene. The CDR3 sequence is CASSVGTGLNIQYF. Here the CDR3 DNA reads TGCGCCAGCAGCGTCGGGACAGGGTTGAACATTCAGTACTTC.

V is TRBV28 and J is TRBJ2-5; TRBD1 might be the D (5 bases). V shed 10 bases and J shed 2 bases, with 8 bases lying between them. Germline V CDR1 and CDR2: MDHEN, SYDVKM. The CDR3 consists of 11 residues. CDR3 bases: TGTGCCATTAAGGGGCAAGAGACCCAGTACTTC. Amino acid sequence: CAIKGQETQYF. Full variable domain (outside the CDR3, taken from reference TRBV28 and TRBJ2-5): DVKVTQSSRYLVKRTGEKVFLECVQDMDHENMFWYRQDPGLGLRLIYFSYDVKMKEKGDIPEGYSVSREKKERFSLILESASTNQTSMYLCAIKGQETQYFGPGTRLLVL.

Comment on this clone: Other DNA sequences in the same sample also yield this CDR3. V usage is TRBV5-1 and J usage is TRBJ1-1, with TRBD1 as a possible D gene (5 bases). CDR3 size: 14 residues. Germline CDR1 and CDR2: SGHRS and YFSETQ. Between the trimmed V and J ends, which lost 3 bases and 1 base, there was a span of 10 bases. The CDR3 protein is CASSSTGWNTEAFF. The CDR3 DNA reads TGCGCCAGCAGCTCAACAGGTTGGAACACTGAAGCTTTCTTT.

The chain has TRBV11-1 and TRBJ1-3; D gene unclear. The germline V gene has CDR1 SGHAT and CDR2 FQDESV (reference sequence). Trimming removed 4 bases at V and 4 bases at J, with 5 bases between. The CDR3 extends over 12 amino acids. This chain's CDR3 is CASSSQGNTIYF. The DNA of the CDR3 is TGTGCCAGCAGCTCACAGGGAAACACCATATATTTT.

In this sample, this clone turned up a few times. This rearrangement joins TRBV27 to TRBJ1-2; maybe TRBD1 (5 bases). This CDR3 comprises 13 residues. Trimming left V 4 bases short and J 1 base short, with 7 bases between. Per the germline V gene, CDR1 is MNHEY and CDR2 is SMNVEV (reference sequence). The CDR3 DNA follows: TGTGCCAGCAGTTCGACAGTTAACTATGGCTACACCTTC. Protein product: CASSSTVNYGYTF.

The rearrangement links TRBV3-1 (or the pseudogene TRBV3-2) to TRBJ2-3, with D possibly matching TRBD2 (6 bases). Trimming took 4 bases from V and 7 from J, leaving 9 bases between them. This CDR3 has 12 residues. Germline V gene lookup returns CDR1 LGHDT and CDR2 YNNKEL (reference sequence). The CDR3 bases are TGTGCCAGCAGCCCGGGAGAGCATACGCAGTATTTT. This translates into CASSPGEHTQYF.

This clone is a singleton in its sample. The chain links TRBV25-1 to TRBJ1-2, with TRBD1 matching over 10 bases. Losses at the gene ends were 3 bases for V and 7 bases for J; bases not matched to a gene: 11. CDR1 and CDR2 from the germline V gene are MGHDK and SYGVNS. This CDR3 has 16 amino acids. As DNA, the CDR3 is TGTGCCAGCAGTGAGTCCCCCGACAGGGGGCTCGCTGGCTACACCTTC. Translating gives CASSESPDRGLAGYTF.

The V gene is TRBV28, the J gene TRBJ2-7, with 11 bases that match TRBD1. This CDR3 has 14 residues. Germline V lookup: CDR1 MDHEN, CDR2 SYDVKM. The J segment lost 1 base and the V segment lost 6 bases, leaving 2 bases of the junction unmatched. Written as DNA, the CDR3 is TGTGCCAGCAGGGGACAGGGGGGGTCCTACGAGCAGTACTTC. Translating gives CASRGQGGSYEQYF.

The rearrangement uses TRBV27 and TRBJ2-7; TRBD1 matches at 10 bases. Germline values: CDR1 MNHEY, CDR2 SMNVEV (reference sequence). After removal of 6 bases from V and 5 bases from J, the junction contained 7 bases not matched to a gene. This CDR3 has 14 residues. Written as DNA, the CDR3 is TGTGCCAGCAGCGACAGGGGGCCGGCGGACGAGCAGTACTTC. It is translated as CASSDRGPADEQYF.

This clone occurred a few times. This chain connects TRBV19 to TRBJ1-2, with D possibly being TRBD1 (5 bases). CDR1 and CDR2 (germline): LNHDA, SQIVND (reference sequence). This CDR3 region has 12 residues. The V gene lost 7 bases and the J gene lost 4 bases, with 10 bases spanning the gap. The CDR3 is CASTTGPYGYTF. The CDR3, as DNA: TGTGCCAGTACCACAGGACCCTATGGCTACACCTTC.

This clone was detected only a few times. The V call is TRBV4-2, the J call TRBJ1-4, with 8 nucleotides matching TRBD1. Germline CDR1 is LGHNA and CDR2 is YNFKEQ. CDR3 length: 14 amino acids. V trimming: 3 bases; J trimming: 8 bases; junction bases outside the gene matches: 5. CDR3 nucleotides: TGTGCCAGCAGCCATGGACAGGGCGACGAAAAACTGTTTTTT. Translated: CASSHGQGDEKLFF.

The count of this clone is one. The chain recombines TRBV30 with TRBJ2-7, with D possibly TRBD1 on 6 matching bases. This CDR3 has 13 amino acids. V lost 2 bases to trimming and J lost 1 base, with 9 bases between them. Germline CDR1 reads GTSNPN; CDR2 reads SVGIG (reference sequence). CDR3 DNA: TGTGCCTGGAGTCCAGGGGTTTCCTACGAGCAGTACTTC. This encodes CAWSPGVSYEQYF.